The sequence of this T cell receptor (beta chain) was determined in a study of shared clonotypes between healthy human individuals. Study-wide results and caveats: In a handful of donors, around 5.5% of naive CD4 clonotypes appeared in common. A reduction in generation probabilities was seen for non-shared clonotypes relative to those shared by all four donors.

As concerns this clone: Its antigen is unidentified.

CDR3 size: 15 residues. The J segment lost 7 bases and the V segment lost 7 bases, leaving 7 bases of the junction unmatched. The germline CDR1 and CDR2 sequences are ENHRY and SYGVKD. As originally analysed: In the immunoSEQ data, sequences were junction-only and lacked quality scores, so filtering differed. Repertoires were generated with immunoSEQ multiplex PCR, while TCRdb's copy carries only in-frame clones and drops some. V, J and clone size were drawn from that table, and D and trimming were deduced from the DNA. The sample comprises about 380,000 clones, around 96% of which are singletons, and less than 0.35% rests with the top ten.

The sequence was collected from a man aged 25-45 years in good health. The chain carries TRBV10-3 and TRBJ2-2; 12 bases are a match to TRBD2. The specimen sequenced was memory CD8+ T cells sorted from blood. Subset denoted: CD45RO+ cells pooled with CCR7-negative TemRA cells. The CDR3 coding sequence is TGTGCCATCACGGAGGGACTAGCGGGTAACGGGGAGCTGTTTTTT. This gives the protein CAITEGLAGNGELFF.